The 26 T cell receptor beta chains below come from one sample, sequenced in a study of a mutant IDH1 vaccine in newly diagnosed glioma. The table came from immunoSEQ multiplex PCR; TCRdb's copy has only in-frame clones and leaves some out. Among 20,000 to 25,000 clones listed, less than 85% were seen once. Time point denoted: week 11, during vaccination. Topical imiquimod accompanied each vaccine dose, which consisted of 300 ug of mutant IDH1 20-mer peptide. Their specific antigens are unknown. Specimen: peripheral blood mononuclear cells (PBMCs), collected from a glioma patient whose treatment included an IDH1 peptide vaccine. These TCRs come from a man aged 18 to 30 with glioma. Some clones in this sample may be carry-over from other donors' samples.

The chain carries TRBV6-6 and TRBJ2-5, with D perhaps matching TRBD1 (5 bases). Trimming took 5 bases from V and 2 from J, leaving 12 bases between them. From germline, CDR1 is MNHNY and CDR2 SVGAGI (reference sequence). CDR3 length equals 14 residues. CDR3 amino acids: CASSLDSRQETQYF. The CDR3 DNA follows: TGTGCCAGCAGTCTCGACAGCAGACAAGAGACCCAGTACTTC.

This chain uses TRBV14 with TRBJ2-1; D remains unclear. The CDR3 length is 15 residues. V was pared by 4 bases and J by 8 bases, with 18 bases between. Germline loops: CDR1 SGHDN, CDR2 FVKESK. Here the CDR3 reads CASSRNGLSRYEQFF. Written as DNA, the CDR3 is TGTGCCAGCAGCCGGAATGGGCTCTCCAGATATGAGCAGTTCTTC.

The chain couples TRBV27 to TRBJ2-7; TRBD1 matches 7 bases. J gave up 0 bases and V 4 bases, and 3 bases lay outside the gene matches. Germline-derived CDR1 and CDR2 are MNHEY and SMNVEV (reference sequence). This CDR3 has 14 amino acids. The CDR3 reads CASSSGQTSYEQYF. CDR3 in DNA: TGTGCCAGCAGTTCGGGACAGACCTCCTACGAGCAGTACTTC.

The genes are TRBV10-1 and TRBJ2-7; D gene uncertain. Trimming removed 5 bases from V and 2 bases from J, with 13 bases in between. Germline V CDR1 and CDR2: WNHNN, SYGVQD (reference sequence). The CDR3 contains 14 residues. CDR3 sequence reads: CASSTRKVPYEQYF. As DNA, the CDR3 is TGCGCCAGCAGTACAAGGAAGGTACCCTACGAGCAGTACTTC.

This chain uses TRBV15 with TRBJ1-5; the D gene is possibly TRBD1 (5 bases). The CDR3 is made up of 15 amino acids. Germline CDR1 LNHNV, CDR2 YYDKDF (reference sequence). V was trimmed by 3 bases and J by 0 bases, leaving 9 bases between them. CDR3 bases: TGTGCCACCAGCAGCACAGGAGTTAGCAATCAGCCCCAGCATTTT. Its protein is CATSSTGVSNQPQHF.

The rearrangement links TRBV5-1 to TRBJ2-5; D is tentatively TRBD1 or TRBD2 (5 bases each). V lost 0 bases to trimming and J lost 2 bases, with 11 bases between them. CDR1 is SGHRS, CDR2 YFSETQ, per germline. CDR3 size: 15 residues. CDR3 sequence: CASSLVWDGQETQYF. CDR3 DNA: TGCGCCAGCAGCTTGGTATGGGACGGGCAAGAGACCCAGTACTTC. Together with reference TRBV5-1 and TRBJ2-5, the CDR3 gives the full variable domain: KAGVTQTPRYLIKTRGQQVTLSCSPISGHRSVSWYQQTPGQGLQFLFEYFSETQRNKGNFPGRFSGRQFSNSRSEMNVSTLELGDSALYLCASSLVWDGQETQYFGPGTRLLVL.

V usage is TRBV25-1 and J usage is TRBJ1-2, with 7 bases aligning to TRBD1. Germline CDR1 is MGHDK and CDR2 is SYGVNS. This CDR3 is built from 15 residues. With V trimmed by 6 bases and J by 4 bases, 11 bases remained unmatched. DNA of the CDR3: TGTGCCAGCAGCGCCTTTAGGGGGCAGAGCTATGGCTACACCTTC. It encodes CASSAFRGQSYGYTF.

The chain is built from TRBV5-5 and TRBJ1-2; 9 bases agree with TRBD1. The ends lost 4 bases at V and 4 bases at J; junction bases unmatched: 8. Germline loops: CDR1 SGHKS, CDR2 YYEKEE (reference sequence). The CDR3 is 15 amino acids. CDR3 coding DNA: TGTGCCAGCAGCAACCGGGACAGGGACCCCTATGGCTACACCTTC. Translated: CASSNRDRDPYGYTF.

This clone appeared a few times. V is TRBV7-3 and J is TRBJ2-1, with 10 positions matching TRBD2. CDR1 is SGHTA, CDR2 FQGTGA, per germline. The CDR3 contains 18 residues. V lost 0 bases, J lost 1 base, and 6 bases stayed unmatched. CDR3 residues: CASSLTSGRTSSYNEQFF. The CDR3 DNA sequence: TGTGCCAGCAGCTTAACTAGCGGGAGGACCTCATCCTACAATGAGCAGTTCTTC.

The chain joins TRBV19 to TRBJ1-1, with D hard to call. This CDR3 is built from 13 residues. Germline values: CDR1 LNHDA, CDR2 SQIVND (reference sequence). V lost 3 bases, J lost 1 base, and 6 bases lay in between. This CDR3 reads CASSISGNTEAFF. The CDR3, as DNA: TGTGCCAGTAGTATTAGTGGGAACACTGAAGCTTTCTTT.

The rearrangement uses TRBV6-6 and TRBJ1-4; D call uncertain. This CDR3 contains 13 residues. The ends were cut back, 8 bases at V and 7 bases at J, with 14 bases in the middle. CDR1 is MNHNY, CDR2 SVGAGI, per germline (reference sequence). The chain's CDR3 is CASRGLLGEKLFF. In DNA, the CDR3 is TGTGCCAGCCGAGGGCTATTGGGTGAAAAACTGTTTTTT.

This clone came up a few times. The rearrangement uses TRBV7-8 and TRBJ1-2; D remains unclear. The V end lost 1 base, the J end lost 4 bases, and 16 bases lay between the germline ends. Germline V gene data show CDR1 as SGHVS and CDR2 as FQNEAQ. This CDR3 is 16 amino acids long. The CDR3 nucleotides read TGTGCCAGCAGCTTAGGAGACACCTTGGAGGGCTATGGCTACACCTTC. It is translated as CASSLGDTLEGYGYTF.

The chain recombines TRBV9 with TRBJ2-7; TRBD2 agrees at 7 bases. The CDR3 loop spans 14 amino acids. The J segment lost 4 bases and the V segment lost 2 bases, leaving 6 bases of the junction unmatched. Germline V gene lookup returns CDR1 SGDLS and CDR2 YYNGEE. CDR3 DNA sequence: TGTGCCAGCAGCGTCGAGACTAGCAGATACGAGCAGTACTTC. Encoded protein: CASSVETSRYEQYF.

V gene TRBV5-8 combines with J gene TRBJ1-2; D remains unclear. The CDR3 covers 15 residues. CDR1 and CDR2 from the germline V gene are SGHTS and YDEGEE. Trimming pared 4 bases from V and 4 bases from J, leaving 17 bases between. The CDR3 spells CASSIAAAVVYGYTF. CDR3 bases: TGTGCCAGCAGCATCGCGGCCGCGGTGGTCTATGGCTACACCTTC.

V gene TRBV4-2 combines with J gene TRBJ2-5; 8 bases align to TRBD1. Trimming took 4 bases from V and 1 from J; bases not matched to a gene: 8. The length of the CDR3 is 16 residues. CDR1 and CDR2 (germline): LGHNA, YNFKEQ. This chain's CDR3 is CASSLGTGISQETQYF. CDR3 nucleotide sequence: TGTGCCAGCAGCCTAGGGACAGGAATCTCCCAAGAGACCCAGTACTTC.

This clone occurred once. This chain connects TRBV6-5 to TRBJ2-1; D uncertain. Germline V CDR1 and CDR2: MNHEY, SVGAGI. CDR3 length: 13 amino acids. V was cut by 5 bases and J by 4 bases, with 9 bases left in between. CDR3 coding DNA: TGTGCCAGCAGTCCGCCGCTTTACAATGAGCAGTTCTTC. This translates into CASSPPLYNEQFF.

This chain uses TRBV7-2 with TRBJ1-6, with no clear D. The V and J ends lost 3 bases and 1 base respectively, with 7 bases between them. The CDR3 contains 15 residues. Germline CDR1 is SGHTA and CDR2 is FQGNSA. This CDR3 reads CASSFGESYNSPLHF. The CDR3 DNA reads TGTGCCAGCAGCTTCGGGGAATCCTATAATTCACCCCTCCACTTT.

The chain recombines TRBV5-6 with TRBJ2-5; 7 bases align to TRBD1. J lost 5 bases, V lost 3 bases, and 19 bases had no gene match. Germline V lookup: CDR1 SGHDT, CDR2 YYEEEE. CDR3 length: 18 residues. This CDR3 is CASSSDSTGRSIGETQYF. The CDR3 DNA follows: TGTGCCAGCAGCTCAGACTCGACAGGGCGGAGCATTGGGGAGACCCAGTACTTC. Full variable domain (missing parts from reference TRBV5-6 and TRBJ2-5): DAGVTQSPTHLIKTRGQQVTLRCSPKSGHDTVSWYQQALGQGPQFIFQYYEEEERQRGNFPDRFSGHQFPNYSSELNVNALLLGDSALYLCASSSDSTGRSIGETQYFGPGTRLLVL.

A few counts support this clone. V gene TRBV7-3 combines with J gene TRBJ2-2, with 7 bases lining up with TRBD2. Germline V gene sequence: CDR1 SGHTA, CDR2 FQGTGA. After removal of 1 base from V and 2 bases from J, the junction contained 25 bases not matched to a gene. The CDR3 is 23 amino acids. CDR3 sequence (DNA): TGTGCCAGCAGCTTAAACCCCCACATGCCTCTAGCGGCCTACCGTACAAACACCGGGGAGCTGTTTTTT. Its protein product is CASSLNPHMPLAAYRTNTGELFF.

There are a few counts of this clone. The germline gene is not matched at one end of the junction; a read error may be the cause. The gene calls are TRBV6-1 and TRBJ1-3, with 7 positions matching TRBD1. This CDR3 comprises 14 residues. The germline V gene encodes CDR1 MNHNS and CDR2 SASEGT. The CDR3 sequence is CANSAGTAVNTIYF. DNA for the CDR3: TGTGCCAACAGTGCCGGGACAGCGGTAAACACCATATATTTT.

This clone was observed a single time. This chain links TRBV7-8 with TRBJ1-2, with D possibly matching TRBD1 (6 bases). The CDR3 length is 16 residues. Per the germline V gene, CDR1 is SGHVS and CDR2 is FQNEAQ. Between the trimmed V and J ends, which lost 6 bases and 0 bases, there was a span of 17 bases. CDR3 DNA sequence: TGTGCCAGCAGGGCCGGGACAAGCTCAGCTAACTATGGCTACACCTTC. It is translated as CASRAGTSSANYGYTF.

This clone came up a few times. V is TRBV6-4 and J is TRBJ2-7, with D unclear. The V and J ends lost 6 bases and 0 bases respectively, with 15 bases between them. Germline V gene sequence: CDR1 MRHNA, CDR2 SNTAGT. The CDR3 is 15 amino acids. The CDR3 DNA is TGTGCCAGCAGCACTAAAAGGCGGTCCTCCTACGAGCAGTACTTC. Residues: CASSTKRRSSYEQYF.

V usage is TRBV14 and J usage is TRBJ1-1; no reliable D call. Germline lookup yields CDR1 SGHDN and CDR2 FVKESK. The CDR3 has 13 residues. Between the trimmed V and J ends, which lost 0 bases and 4 bases, there was a span of 6 bases. In DNA, the CDR3 is TGTGCCAGCAGCCAAGAAACGGGCACTGAAGCTTTCTTT. Protein product: CASSQETGTEAFF. Looking up the rest from reference TRBV14 and TRBJ1-1 gives the full variable domain: EAGVTQFPSHSVIEKGQTVTLRCDPISGHDNLYWYRRVMGKEIKFLLHFVKESKQDESGMPNNRFLAERTGGTYSTLKVQPAELEDSGVYFCASSQETGTEAFFGQGTRLTVV.

The chain recombines TRBV6-5 with TRBJ2-3, with 7 nucleotides matching TRBD1. CDR3 length equals 11 residues. Germline loops: CDR1 MNHEY, CDR2 SVGAGI. The ends lost 8 bases at V and 5 bases at J; junction bases unmatched: 1. CDR3 sequence reads: CASHRGDTQYF. CDR3 nucleotides: TGTGCCAGCCACAGGGGAGATACGCAGTATTTT.

This clone was recorded once. The rearrangement joins TRBV7-2 to TRBJ1-2; 9 bases align to TRBD1. The germline V gene has CDR1 SGHTA and CDR2 FQGNSA. V lost 6 bases to trimming and J lost 4 bases; unmatched junction nucleotides: 15. This CDR3 has 17 residues. CDR3 protein: CASRPRTGASVLYGYTF. Here the CDR3 DNA reads TGTGCCAGCAGACCTAGGACAGGGGCCTCCGTACTCTATGGCTACACCTTC.

This chain connects TRBV6-5 to TRBJ2-1, with TRBD1 matching over 7 bases. Germline CDR1 is MNHEY and CDR2 is SVGAGI. Trimming at V came to 6 bases and at J to 1 base, leaving 6 bases not matched to a gene. The CDR3 is 15 residues long. CDR3 sequence reads: CASRQGRSSYNEQFF. In nucleotides, the CDR3 is TGTGCCAGCAGACAGGGGCGGAGTTCCTACAATGAGCAGTTCTTC.